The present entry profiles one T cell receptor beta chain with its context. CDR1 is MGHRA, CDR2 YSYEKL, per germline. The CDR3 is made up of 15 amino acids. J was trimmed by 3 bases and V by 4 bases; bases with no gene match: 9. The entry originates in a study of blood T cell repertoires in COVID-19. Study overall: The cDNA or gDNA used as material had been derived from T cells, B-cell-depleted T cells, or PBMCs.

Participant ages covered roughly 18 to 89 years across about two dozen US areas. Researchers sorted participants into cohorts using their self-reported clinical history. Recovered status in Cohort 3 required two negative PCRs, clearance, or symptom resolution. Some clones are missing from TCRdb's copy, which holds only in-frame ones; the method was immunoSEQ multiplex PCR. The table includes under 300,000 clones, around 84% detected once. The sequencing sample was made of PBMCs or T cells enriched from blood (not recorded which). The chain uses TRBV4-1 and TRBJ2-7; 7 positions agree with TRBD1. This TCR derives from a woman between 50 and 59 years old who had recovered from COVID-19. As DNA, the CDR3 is TGCGCCAGCAGCCCCCGGACAGGCCAGCACTACGAGCAGTACTTC. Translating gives CASSPRTGQHYEQYF.